This is a list of T cell receptor beta chains from one sample in a study of T cells in Graves' hyperthyroidism and ophthalmopathy. TCRdb ran MiXCR on the multiplex PCR reads and lists one entry per CDR3 protein. The table includes fewer than 650,000 distinct CDR3 sequences, approximately 15% detected once. The sample consisted of blood. Receptors were obtained from a woman in her 40s with Graves' ophthalmopathy. CDR3s include the opening cysteine and the closing phenylalanine or tryptophan. The D gene is left open where the match is weak. Rows give clone size only sometimes, using once, few, many, or a class for an expanded clone.

cdr3_length j_call v_call d_call clone_size cdr3_aa cdr3_nt
14 TRBJ2-7 TRBV20-1 TRBD1 many CSAPLWGQTYEQYF TGCAGTGCCCCCCTCTGGGGACAGACCTACGAGCAGTACTTC
12 TRBJ1-3 TRBV7-2 - many CASSYRGDTIYF TGTGCCAGCAGCTACCGAGGGGACACCATATATTTT
15 TRBJ1-2 TRBV10-3 TRBD1 many CAISEGDRAIKGYTF TGTGCCATCAGTGAGGGAGACAGGGCGATTAAAGGCTACACCTTC
16 TRBJ2-2 TRBV13 TRBD2 - CASSLLAGVGTGELFF TGTGCCAGCAGCTTACTAGCGGGAGTGGGTACCGGGGAGCTGTTTTTT
13 TRBJ1-1 TRBV28 TRBD1 many CAIEGQGAGEAFF TGTGCCATCGAGGGTCAGGGGGCAGGTGAAGCTTTCTTT
14 TRBJ2-7 TRBV6-2/TRBV6-3 TRBD2 many CASTGASGSYEQYF TGTGCCAGCACCGGGGCTAGCGGGTCCTACGAGCAGTACTTC
14 TRBJ1-6 TRBV6-1 TRBD1 many CASSPGTAALYLHF TGTGCCAGCAGCCCCGGGACAGCGGCCTTGTACCTCCACTTT
19 TRBJ2-5 TRBV20-1 TRBD1 many CSATPQQGMAIVGQETQYF TGCAGTGCTACCCCGCAACAGGGGATGGCCATCGTAGGTCAAGAGACCCAGTACTTC
15 TRBJ2-2 TRBV19 - few CASSMTVTNTGELFF TGTGCCAGTAGTATGACGGTTACGAACACCGGGGAGCTGTTTTTT
14 TRBJ2-5 TRBV28 TRBD2 - CASSLTAGDVTQYF TGTGCCAGCAGTTTAACCGCGGGAGACGTGACCCAGTACTTC
16 TRBJ1-5 TRBV11-1 TRBD1 many CASSFGQGFSNQPQHF TGTGCCAGCAGCTTCGGACAGGGTTTTAGCAATCAGCCCCAGCATTTT
12 TRBJ2-7 TRBV30 TRBD2 many CACGLGAYEQYF TGTGCCTGTGGACTAGGGGCCTACGAGCAGTACTTC
13 TRBJ2-7 TRBV30 TRBD1 many CAWSGQGAGEQYF TGTGCCTGGAGTGGACAGGGGGCAGGGGAGCAGTACTTC
16 TRBJ2-5 TRBV20-1 TRBD1 - CSARPHLRGYRETQYF TGCAGTGCGAGGCCCCATCTCAGGGGGTATAGAGAGACCCAGTACTTC
18 TRBJ2-3 TRBV20-1 TRBD1 few CSATTGVRGATHTDTQYF TGCAGTGCTACGACAGGGGTCCGAGGGGCGACACACACAGATACGCAGTATTTT
15 TRBJ1-1 TRBV19 - many CASSIIFGQNTEAFF TGTGCCAGTAGTATAATTTTTGGACAGAACACTGAAGCTTTCTTT
13 TRBJ1-2 TRBV28 - many CASSEEFNYGYTF TGTGCCAGCAGTGAGGAATTTAACTATGGCTACACCTTC
12 TRBJ1-1 TRBV10-3 - - CAISDTTGKAFF TGTGCCATCAGTGATACCACAGGGAAAGCTTTCTTT
14 TRBJ2-5 TRBV7-8 - many CASSLAVLGETQYF TGTGCCAGCAGCTTAGCGGTGTTAGGGGAGACCCAGTACTTC
15 TRBJ1-5 TRBV6-2/TRBV6-3 TRBD1 - CASSTGQGSNQPQHF TGTGCCAGCAGCACGGGACAGGGAAGCAATCAGCCCCAGCATTTT
14 TRBJ2-3 TRBV6-2/TRBV6-3 - many CASLWRRTPDTQYF TGTGCCAGCCTATGGAGGAGGACACCAGATACGCAGTATTTT
14 TRBJ1-5 TRBV6-1 - few CASSPKKNNQPQHF TGTGCCAGCAGTCCCAAGAAGAACAATCAGCCCCAGCATTTT
13 TRBJ2-7 TRBV2 - - CASSEYSVGEQYF TGTGCCAGCAGTGAATATTCGGTAGGCGAGCAGTACTTC
15 TRBJ2-7 TRBV4-2 - - CASSHRELKSYEQYF TGTGCCAGCAGCCATCGGGAACTCAAGTCCTACGAGCAGTACTTC
15 TRBJ1-1 TRBV7-9 TRBD1 few CASSPWTGWNTEAFF TGTGCCAGCAGCCCTTGGACAGGTTGGAACACTGAAGCTTTCTTT
17 TRBJ1-5 TRBV30 TRBD1 few CAWSVGGDSRHNQPQHF TGTGCCTGGAGTGTAGGGGGGGACAGTCGGCATAATCAGCCCCAGCATTTT
16 TRBJ2-5 TRBV15 - - CATRGAERGNRETQYF TGTGCCACCAGGGGGGCTGAGCGCGGCAACCGAGAGACCCAGTACTTC